The rows below give T cell receptor beta chains drawn from one sample of a study of human T cells and chemical hapten exposure. TCRdb itself ran the RACE reads through MiXCR, one entry per CDR3 protein. In the table there are about 340,000 distinct CDR3 sequences, roughly 6.9% of which are singletons. Specimen: whole blood, collected in connection with sensitization to the hapten diphenylcyclopropenone (DPC). The receptors shown here come from a woman between 18 and 29 years old with alopecia areata. Some clones in this sample may be carry-over from other donors' samples. CDR3s leave out the opening cysteine and the closing phenylalanine or tryptophan. Clone size, where shown, is once, few, many, or a class for clones that have expanded.

TRBJ1-2,TRBV2,.,ASNADYYGYT
TRBJ1-5,TRBV12-3/TRBV12-4,.,ASSPGVGTGLHQPQH
TRBJ1-5,TRBV12-3/TRBV12-4,.,ASRTSDRVNQPQH
TRBJ2-7,TRBV6-5,many,ASSDHPSGGAYEQY
TRBJ1-2,TRBV28,few,ASSFPAGTGEGYT
TRBJ2-5,TRBV7-2,few,ASRGGGGEEETQY
TRBJ1-1,TRBV20-1,.,SAWDRGRGSTEAF
TRBJ1-2,TRBV15,.,ATSSEEAWRGYT
TRBJ2-7,TRBV5-6,.,ASSLVVGQGAFYEQY
TRBJ2-7,TRBV29-1,few,SVVGDRDEQY
TRBJ1-6,TRBV4-1,.,ASSTKTGQSSYNSPLH
TRBJ1-2,TRBV2,few,ASRQDYGYT
TRBJ1-4,TRBV29-1,.,SVARTGVGEKLF
TRBJ2-7,TRBV4-2,many,ASREGPASSYEQY
TRBJ1-5,TRBV5-1,many,ASSLVTGGNQPQH
TRBJ1-2,TRBV3-1,.,ASGQASGYT
TRBJ2-7,TRBV7-8,.,ASRPGSPASYEQY
TRBJ2-7,TRBV6-5,many,ASSYERGGSGEQY
TRBJ1-2,TRBV12-3/TRBV12-4,many,ASSFRRAEYGYT
TRBJ2-1,TRBV18,few,ASSPPRTGADEQF
TRBJ2-7,TRBV20-1,many,SARAGTSGGAFEQY
TRBJ2-7,TRBV12-3/TRBV12-4,few,ASSSTGFAYEQY
TRBJ2-3,TRBV4-3,many,ASSQGGSRSGDTQY
TRBJ2-7,TRBV18,many,ASSLRGVEDEQY